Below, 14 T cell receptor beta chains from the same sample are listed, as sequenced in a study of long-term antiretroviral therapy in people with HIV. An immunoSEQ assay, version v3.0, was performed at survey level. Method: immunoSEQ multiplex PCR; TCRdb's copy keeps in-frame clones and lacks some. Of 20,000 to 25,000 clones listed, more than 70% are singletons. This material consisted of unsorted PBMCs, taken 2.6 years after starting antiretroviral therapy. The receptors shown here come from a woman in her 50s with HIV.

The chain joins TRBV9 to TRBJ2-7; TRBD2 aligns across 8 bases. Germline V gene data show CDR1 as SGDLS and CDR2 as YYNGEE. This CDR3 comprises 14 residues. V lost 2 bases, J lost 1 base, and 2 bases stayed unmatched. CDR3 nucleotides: TGTGCCAGCAGCGTCGGGGGGGAATCCTACGAGCAGTACTTC. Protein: CASSVGGESYEQYF.

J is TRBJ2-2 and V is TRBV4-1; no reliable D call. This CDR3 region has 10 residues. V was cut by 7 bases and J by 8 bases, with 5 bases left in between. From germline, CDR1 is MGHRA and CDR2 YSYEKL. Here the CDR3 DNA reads TGCGCCAGCAAAGGAGGGGAGCTGTTTTTT. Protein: CASKGGELFF.

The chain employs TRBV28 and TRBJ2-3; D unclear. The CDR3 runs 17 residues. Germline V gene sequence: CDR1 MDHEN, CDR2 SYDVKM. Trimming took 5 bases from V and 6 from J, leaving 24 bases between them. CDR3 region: CASSPLPPDSHFDTQYF. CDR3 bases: TGTGCCAGCAGTCCCCTCCCACCGGATTCCCACTTCGATACGCAGTATTTT.

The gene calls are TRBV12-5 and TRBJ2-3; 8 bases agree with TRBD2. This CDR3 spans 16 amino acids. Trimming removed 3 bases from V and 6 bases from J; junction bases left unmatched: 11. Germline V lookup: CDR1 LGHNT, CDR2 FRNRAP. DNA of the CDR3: TGTGCTAGTGGTTTTGTAGCGGGGACCGAACCCGATACGCAGTATTTT. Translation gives CASGFVAGTEPDTQYF. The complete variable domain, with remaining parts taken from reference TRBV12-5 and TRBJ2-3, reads DARVTQTPRHKVTEMGQEVTMRCQPILGHNTVFWYRQTMMQGLELLAYFRNRAPLDDSGMPKDRFSAEMPDATLATLKIQPSEPRDSAVYFCASGFVAGTEPDTQYFGPGTRLTVL.

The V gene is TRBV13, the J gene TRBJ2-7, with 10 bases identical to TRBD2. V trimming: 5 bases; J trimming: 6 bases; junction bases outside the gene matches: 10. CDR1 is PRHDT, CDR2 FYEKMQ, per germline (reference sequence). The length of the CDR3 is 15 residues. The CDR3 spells CASSPWGSGRREQYF. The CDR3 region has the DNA TGTGCCAGCAGCCCCTGGGGTAGCGGGAGGCGCGAGCAGTACTTC.

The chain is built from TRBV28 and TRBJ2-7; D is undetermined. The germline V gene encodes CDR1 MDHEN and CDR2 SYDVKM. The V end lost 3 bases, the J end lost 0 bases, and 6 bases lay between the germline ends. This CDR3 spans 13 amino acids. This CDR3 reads CASSFAGSYEQYF. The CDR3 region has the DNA TGTGCCAGCAGTTTTGCCGGCTCCTACGAGCAGTACTTC.

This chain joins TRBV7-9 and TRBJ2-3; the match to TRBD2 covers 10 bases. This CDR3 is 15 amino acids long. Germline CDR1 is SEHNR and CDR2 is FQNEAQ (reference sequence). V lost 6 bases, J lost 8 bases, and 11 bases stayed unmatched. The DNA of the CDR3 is TGTGCCAGCAGACCTAGCGGGGGCCTTATCGGTACGCAGTATTTT. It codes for CASRPSGGLIGTQYF. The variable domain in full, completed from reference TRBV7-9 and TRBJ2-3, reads DTGVSQNPRHKITKRGQNVTFRCDPISEHNRLYWYRQTLGQGPEFLTYFQNEAQLEKSRLLSDRFSAERPKGSFSTLEIQRTEQGDSAMYLCASRPSGGLIGTQYFGPGTRLTVL.

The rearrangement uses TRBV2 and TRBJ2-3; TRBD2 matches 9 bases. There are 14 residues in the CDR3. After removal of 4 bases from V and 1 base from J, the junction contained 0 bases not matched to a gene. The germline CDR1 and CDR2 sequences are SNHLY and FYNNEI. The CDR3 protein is CASSGLAGTDTQYF. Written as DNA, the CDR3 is TGTGCCAGCAGTGGACTAGCGGGCACAGATACGCAGTATTTT. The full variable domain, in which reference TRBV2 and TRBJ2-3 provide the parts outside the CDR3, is EPEVTQTPSHQVTQMGQEVILRCVPISNHLYFYWYRQILGQKVEFLVSFYNNEISEKSEIFDDQFSVERPDGSNFTLKIRSTKLEDSAMYFCASSGLAGTDTQYFGPGTRLTVL.

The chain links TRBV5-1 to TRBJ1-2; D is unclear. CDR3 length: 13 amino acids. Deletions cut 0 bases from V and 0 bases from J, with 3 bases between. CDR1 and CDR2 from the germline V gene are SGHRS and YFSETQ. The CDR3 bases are TGCGCCAGCAGCTTGGAAGCTAACTATGGCTACACCTTC. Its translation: CASSLEANYGYTF.

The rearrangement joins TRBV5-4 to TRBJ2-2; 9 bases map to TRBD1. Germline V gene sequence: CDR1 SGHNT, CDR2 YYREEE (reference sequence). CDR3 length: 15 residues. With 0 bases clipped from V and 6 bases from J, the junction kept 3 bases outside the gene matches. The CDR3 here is CASSLDRGQSGELFF. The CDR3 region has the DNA TGTGCCAGCAGCTTGGACAGGGGGCAATCCGGGGAGCTGTTTTTT.

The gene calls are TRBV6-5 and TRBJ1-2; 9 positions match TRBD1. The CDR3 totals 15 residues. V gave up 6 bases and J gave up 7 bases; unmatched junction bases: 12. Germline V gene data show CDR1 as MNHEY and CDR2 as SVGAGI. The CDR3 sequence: CASSLLRQGEGGYTF. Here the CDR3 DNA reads TGTGCCAGCAGCCTGCTTCGACAGGGGGAAGGTGGCTACACCTTC.

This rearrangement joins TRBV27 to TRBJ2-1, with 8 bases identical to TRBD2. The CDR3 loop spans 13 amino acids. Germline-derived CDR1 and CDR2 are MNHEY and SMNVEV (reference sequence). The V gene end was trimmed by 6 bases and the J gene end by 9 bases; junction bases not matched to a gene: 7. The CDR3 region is CASRTSAAGEQFF. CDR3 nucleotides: TGTGCCAGCAGGACTAGCGCTGCGGGTGAGCAGTTCTTC.

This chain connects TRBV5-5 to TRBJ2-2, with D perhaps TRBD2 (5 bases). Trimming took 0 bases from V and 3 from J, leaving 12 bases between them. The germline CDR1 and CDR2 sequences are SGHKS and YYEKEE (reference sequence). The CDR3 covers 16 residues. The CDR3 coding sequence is TGTGCCAGCAGCTTGGTAGGACTTGACCACACCGGGGAGCTGTTTTTT. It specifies CASSLVGLDHTGELFF.

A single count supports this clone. CDR3: CASSSSQGTNEKLFF. The CDR3 bases are TGTGCCAGCAGCTCCTCACAGGGGACTAATGAAAAACTGTTTTTT. The V call is TRBV5-4, the J call TRBJ1-4, with 7 bases fitting TRBD1. This CDR3 has 15 residues. Trimming at V came to 3 bases and at J to 2 bases, leaving 4 bases not matched to a gene. Germline lookup yields CDR1 SGHNT and CDR2 YYREEE (reference sequence).